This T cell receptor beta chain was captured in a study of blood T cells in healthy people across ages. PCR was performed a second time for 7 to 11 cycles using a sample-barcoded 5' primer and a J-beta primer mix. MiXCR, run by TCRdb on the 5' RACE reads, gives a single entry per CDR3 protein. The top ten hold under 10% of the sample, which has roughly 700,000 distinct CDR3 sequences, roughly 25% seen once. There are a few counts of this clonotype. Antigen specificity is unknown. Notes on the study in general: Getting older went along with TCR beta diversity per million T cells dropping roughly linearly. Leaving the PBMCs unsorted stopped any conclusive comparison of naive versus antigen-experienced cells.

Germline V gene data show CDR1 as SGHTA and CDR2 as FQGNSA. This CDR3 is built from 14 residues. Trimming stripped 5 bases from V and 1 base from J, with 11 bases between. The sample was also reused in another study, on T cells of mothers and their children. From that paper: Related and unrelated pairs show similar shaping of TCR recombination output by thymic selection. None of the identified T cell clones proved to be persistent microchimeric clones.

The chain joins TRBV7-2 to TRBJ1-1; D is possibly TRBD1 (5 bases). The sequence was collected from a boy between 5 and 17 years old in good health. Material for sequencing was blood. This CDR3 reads CASSVGRGNTEAFF. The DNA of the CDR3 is TGTGCCAGCAGCGTTGGGAGGGGGAACACTGAAGCTTTCTTT.